A selection of T cell receptor beta chains follows, all from one sample in a study of graft-versus-host responses after intestinal transplantation. Repertoires were generated with immunoSEQ multiplex PCR, while TCRdb's copy carries only in-frame clones and drops some. The data contain about 94,000 clones, roughly 90% of them singletons. Their antigen targets remain unknown. This material consisted of unstimulated CD8+ T cells sorted from spleen or lymph node cells, taken before intestinal transplant. The receptors were gathered from a human donor who received an intestinal transplant. CDR3s leave out the opening cysteine and the closing phenylalanine or tryptophan. Only some rows state a clone size, as once, few, many or a class for expanded clones.

V	size	J	CDR3
TRBV4-1	-	TRBJ1-1	ASSQVQGPPEAF
TRBV2	-	TRBJ2-3	ASRVLAERPEGTDTQY
TRBV14	-	TRBJ2-2	ASSQWRVQDGELF
TRBV15	-	TRBJ1-5	ATSGDRGPNQPQH
TRBV5-1	once	TRBJ1-2	ASSLVDRGDGYT
TRBV4-1	-	TRBJ2-7	ASSQVSSGISSYEQY
TRBV5-4	-	TRBJ2-1	ASRRTSDYNEQF
TRBV6-1	-	TRBJ2-7	ASSAGTGRDEQY
TRBV4-1	-	TRBJ1-2	ASSQDTGVGYGYT
TRBV4-3	-	TRBJ1-2	ASSQDAGSNYGYT
TRBV28	-	-	ASSWGQYYEQY
TRBV5-4	-	TRBJ2-7	ASSSTSGSYEQY
TRBV7-9	-	TRBJ2-5	ASSLSHQETQY
TRBV15	-	TRBJ2-7	ATSFQREFEQY
TRBV5-6	-	TRBJ2-7	ASSFLVRGEQY
TRBV5-5	-	TRBJ2-7	ASSLAGGSYEQY
TRBV19	-	TRBJ2-6	ASHTGANVLT
TRBV30	-	TRBJ2-5	AWARPGQGYQETQY
TRBV2	-	TRBJ2-1	ASSDLWGRSYNEQF
TRBV6-1	-	TRBJ1-1	ASSGSGADTEAF
TRBV28	-	TRBJ2-7	ASSATSLGEQY
TRBV15	-	TRBJ2-1	ATSPWTSGSSEQF
TRBV27	-	TRBJ2-3	ASSPLRADTQY